The clone carrying this T cell receptor beta chain appeared a few times. Its target is not known. Reverse transcription of all isolated RNA meant that expressed TCRB transcripts were sequenced. Sequencing used immunoSEQ multiplex PCR; TCRdb keeps in-frame clones, though not all of them. This table holds a few hundred thousand clones, roughly an eighth found once. This specimen comes from a study of beta chain features in type 1 diabetes. Study-wide background: Cell yields, gender and age were comparable in patients and healthy donors. Whole-study findings and limits: Moderately but significantly shorter TCRB CDR3s were found in Type 1 diabetes patients in all four CD4+ subsets.

The CDR3 has 15 amino acids. Germline V lookup: CDR1 SGHRS, CDR2 YFSETQ. V was pared by 4 bases and J by 4 bases, with 15 bases between. Purities over 95% were achieved in all sorted populations. The sample comprised naive CD4+ T cells from blood. The rearrangement links TRBV5-1 to TRBJ2-1; perhaps TRBD1 as D (6 bases). The sequence was collected from a man aged 25 to 40 with type 1 diabetes. The CDR3 region has the DNA TGCGCCAGCAGCCCACAGGGAAGGGGGTACAATGAGCAGTTCTTC. The encoded protein is CASSPQGRGYNEQFF.